The rows below give T cell receptor beta chains drawn from one sample of a study of T cell responses to AZD1222 COVID-19 vaccine. Method: immunoSEQ multiplex PCR; TCRdb's copy keeps in-frame clones and lacks some. Of 150,000 or so clones listed, roughly four fifths are singletons. Material: peripheral blood, obtained on day 0 of MenACWY control vaccination. The source is an adult in good health. The CDR3 runs from the conserved cysteine through the conserved F or W. A D gene is named only where the DNA matches it firmly. Some rows have no size entry. The others give once, few or many, or a class for an expanded clone.

j_gene | d_gene | abundance | v_gene | CDR3aa | CDR3nt
TRBJ1-1 | . | . | TRBV5-1 | CASSFGGEGTEAFF | TGCGCCAGCAGCTTCGGGGGAGAGGGCACTGAAGCTTTCTTT
TRBJ2-5 | . | . | TRBV5-4 | CASSRDPLEGAQYF | TGTGCCAGCAGTCGGGACCCCCTTGAAGGGGCCCAGTACTTC
TRBJ2-1 | TRBD2 | . | TRBV5-5 | CASSPRRSGGDEQFF | TGTGCCAGCAGCCCCAGGCGGAGTGGGGGGGATGAGCAGTTCTTC
TRBJ2-3 | TRBD1 | . | TRBV18 | CASSHQDRVGGADTQYF | TGTGCCAGCTCACACCAGGACAGGGTTGGGGGTGCAGATACGCAGTATTTT
TRBJ1-2 | . | once | TRBV12-5 | CASGEGVSYGYTF | TGTGCTAGTGGCGAGGGGGTTTCCTATGGCTACACCTTC
TRBJ2-2 | . | . | TRBV24-1 | CATSDLAVRGRTGELFF | TGTGCCACCAGTGATTTGGCAGTAAGGGGTAGGACCGGGGAGCTGTTTTTT
TRBJ2-5 | . | once | TRBV5-6 | CASSLRGEETQYF | TGTGCCAGCAGCTTACGCGGTGAAGAGACCCAGTACTTC
TRBJ1-3 | . | . | TRBV7-6 | CASSLSGLGAGNTIYF | TGTGCCAGCAGCTTATCGGGGCTGGGCGCTGGAAACACCATATATTTT
TRBJ2-5 | TRBD1 | . | TRBV5-4 | CASQHGGQGNQETQYF | TGTGCCAGCCAACACGGGGGACAGGGAAACCAAGAGACCCAGTACTTC
TRBJ2-1 | TRBD2 | . | TRBV11-2 | CASSSRGGKPANNEQFF | TGTGCCAGCAGCTCGAGGGGAGGGAAACCGGCGAACAATGAGCAGTTCTTC
TRBJ2-1 | TRBD1 | few | TRBV9 | CASSVGTGTHNEQFF | TGTGCCAGCAGCGTCGGGACAGGGACACACAATGAGCAGTTCTTC
TRBJ1-5 | . | . | TRBV10-3 | CAISDGGNSNQPQHF | TGTGCCATCAGTGATGGGGGGAATAGCAATCAGCCCCAGCATTTT
TRBJ2-5 | . | . | TRBV5-5 | CASSLSGGASWGTQYF | TGTGCCAGCAGCTTGAGCGGTGGGGCTTCCTGGGGGACCCAGTACTTC
TRBJ1-2 | . | . | TRBV18 | CASSPLEGGANYGYTF | TGTGCCAGCTCACCCCTAGAGGGGGGCGCTAACTATGGCTACACCTTC
TRBJ1-4 | . | . | TRBV5-5 | CASSYDAGGREKEKLFF | TGTGCCAGCAGCTATGACGCCGGGGGCAGGGAAAAAGAAAAACTGTTTTTT
TRBJ1-1 | . | . | TRBV11-2 | CASSLDAGGGTEAFF | TGTGCCAGCAGCTTAGACGCGGGGGGCGGCACTGAAGCTTTCTTT
TRBJ2-5 | TRBD1 | few | TRBV11-2 | CASSNRGLSETQYF | TGTGCCAGCAGTAACAGGGGGCTTAGTGAGACCCAGTACTTC
TRBJ1-6 | . | . | TRBV25-1 | CASRSTIPGSNSPLHF | TGTGCCAGCAGGTCGACAATCCCAGGGTCGAATTCACCCCTCCACTTT
TRBJ2-3 | . | . | TRBV5-1 | CASSTTSNTDTQYF | TGCGCCAGCAGCACCACTAGCAACACAGATACGCAGTATTTT
TRBJ2-2 | . | . | TRBV3-1/TRBV3-2 | CASSQELDGRGHTGELFF | TGTGCCAGCAGCCAAGAATTAGACGGACGGGGGCACACCGGGGAGCTGTTTTTT
TRBJ1-2 | TRBD1 | . | TRBV7-9 | CASSLVRGRNGYTF | TGTGCCAGCAGCTTAGTAAGGGGGCGAAATGGCTACACCTTC
TRBJ1-1 | . | once | TRBV15 | CATSTETANTEAFF | TGTGCCACCAGCACAGAGACAGCGAACACTGAAGCTTTCTTT
TRBJ2-1 | . | . | TRBV7-8 | CASSFMGTYNEQFF | TGTGCCAGCAGCTTCATGGGGACCTACAATGAGCAGTTCTTC
TRBJ1-1 | . | . | TRBV7-2 | CASTRDTHTEAFF | TGTGCCAGCACCCGGGACACCCACACTGAAGCTTTCTTT
TRBJ2-1 | TRBD1 | . | TRBV7-3 | CASSLDRGRDEQFF | TGTGCCAGCAGCCTCGACAGGGGTAGGGATGAGCAGTTCTTC
TRBJ2-5 | . | . | TRBV28 | CASTKLIRGGGTQYF | TGTGCCAGCACTAAACTAATTCGTGGGGGAGGGACCCAGTACTTC
TRBJ2-5 | . | . | TRBV18 | CASSYNQRNQETQYF | TGTGCCAGCTCGTACAACCAGCGGAACCAAGAGACCCAGTACTTC
TRBJ2-5 | . | . | TRBV3-1/TRBV3-2 | CASSQRGGGETQYF | TGTGCCAGCAGCCAACGTGGGGGCGGGGAGACCCAGTACTTC
TRBJ2-1 | . | . | TRBV9 | CASSVGTGPLDEQFF | TGTGCCAGCAGCGTAGGGACTGGGCCTCTGGATGAGCAGTTCTTC
TRBJ2-3 | . | . | TRBV2 | CASSEAKGGVDTQYF | TGTGCCAGCAGTGAAGCGAAGGGCGGGGTAGATACGCAGTATTTT
TRBJ2-7 | . | . | TRBV2 | CASSEWGFYEQYF | TGTGCCAGCAGTGAATGGGGCTTTTACGAGCAGTACTTC
TRBJ1-2 | . | . | TRBV3-1/TRBV3-2 | CASSHSTGFLANYGYTF | TGTGCCAGCAGCCACTCTACAGGGTTTCTCGCTAACTATGGCTACACCTTC
TRBJ2-5 | TRBD1 | . | TRBV25-1 | CASSGQSETQYF | TGTGCCAGCTCGGGACAGAGCGAGACCCAGTACTTC
TRBJ1-6 | . | . | TRBV2 | CASNQLDRGGSPLHF | TGTGCCAGCAACCAATTGGACCGGGGGGGTTCACCCCTCCACTTT
TRBJ2-2 | TRBD1 | . | TRBV4-1 | CASSHLGDRNTGELFF | TGCGCCAGCAGCCACTTGGGGGACAGGAACACCGGGGAGCTGTTTTTT
TRBJ2-1 | TRBD2 | . | TRBV2 | CASRTSPYNEQFF | TGTGCCAGCCGGACTAGCCCCTACAATGAGCAGTTCTTC
TRBJ1-1 | . | . | TRBV3-1/TRBV3-2 | CASSQELGAEAFF | TGTGCCAGCAGCCAAGAGCTAGGGGCTGAAGCTTTCTTT
TRBJ1-2 | . | . | TRBV28 | CASRSEGRQSYGYTF | TGTGCCAGCAGGTCCGAAGGTCGACAGTCCTATGGCTACACCTTC
TRBJ1-2 | . | . | TRBV25-1 | CASSGPTGHGYTF | TGTGCCAGCAGTGGGCCTACAGGGCATGGCTACACCTTC
TRBJ1-1 | . | . | TRBV27 | CASSLTLVGTEAFF | TGTGCCAGCAGTCTGACCCTTGTGGGCACTGAAGCTTTCTTT
TRBJ1-2 | . | . | TRBV19 | CASISSGTADFGYTF | TGTGCCAGTATTTCCAGTGGGACCGCCGATTTTGGCTACACCTTC
TRBJ1-2 | . | once | TRBV7-3 | CASSPTSGSYGYTF | TGTGCCAGCAGCCCAACCTCCGGGAGCTATGGCTACACCTTC
TRBJ1-3 | . | . | TRBV2 | CASSPQFSGNTIYF | TGTGCCAGCAGTCCACAGTTCTCTGGAAACACCATATATTTT
TRBJ1-1 | . | . | TRBV5-1 | CASSLFDTHTEAFF | TGCGCCAGCAGCTTATTCGACACCCACACTGAAGCTTTCTTT
TRBJ2-5 | TRBD2 | few | TRBV11-2 | CASTRSGGRETQYF | TGTGCCAGCACCCGAAGCGGGGGGCGGGAGACCCAGTACTTC
TRBJ2-5 | TRBD2 | . | TRBV7-3 | CASSLTSGGRETQYF | TGTGCCAGCAGCTTAACTAGCGGGGGGCGGGAGACCCAGTACTTC
TRBJ2-1 | . | . | TRBV12-3/TRBV12-4 | CASTKGDEQFF | TGTGCCAGCACCAAGGGGGATGAGCAGTTCTTC
TRBJ2-7 | TRBD2 | . | TRBV5-1 | CASTAAGTAGEQYF | TGCGCCAGCACCGCAGCGGGGACCGCGGGGGAGCAGTACTTC
TRBJ2-2 | . | . | TRBV7-6 | CASSLVQPQNTGELFF | TGTGCCAGCAGCTTAGTACAGCCTCAGAACACCGGGGAGCTGTTTTTT
TRBJ1-5 | . | . | TRBV3-1/TRBV3-2 | CASSQEAVDQPQHF | TGTGCCAGCAGCCAAGAGGCCGTGGATCAGCCCCAGCATTTT
TRBJ1-2 | . | few | TRBV19 | CASSSSGFNGYTF | TGTGCCAGTAGTTCATCAGGGTTCAATGGCTACACCTTC
TRBJ1-1 | . | few | TRBV19 | CASTKREDRLIKVNTEAFF | TGTGCCAGCACAAAAAGGGAGGACAGATTGATAAAGGTGAACACTGAAGCTTTCTTT
TRBJ2-6 | . | . | TRBV19 | CATALGANVLTF | TGTGCCACCGCTCTGGGGGCCAACGTCCTGACTTTC
TRBJ1-2 | . | . | TRBV28 | CASTTPANNYGYTF | TGTGCCAGCACCACTCCAGCCAACAACTATGGCTACACCTTC